This T cell receptor beta chain was recorded in a study of cytomegalovirus exposure and HLA in healthy donors. Study details: An early release of data contained 80 million to 85 million unique TCRs, which came from HLA-typed donors.

Healthy people donating bone marrow made up the donors. 13 Jbeta primers and 60 Vbeta primers were used for the PCR. Clones were read by immunoSEQ multiplex PCR, and TCRdb kept only the in-frame ones, dropping some. The sample gives more than 85,000 clones, around 72% of which show up once; approximately 2.2% is in the top ten. Details on this clone: Its antigen is still unknown.

Regarding the study as a whole: In a later analysis, TCR beta V- and J-gene trimming showed a link to a missense DCLRE1C variant. In a later analysis, specific HLA alleles were associated with approximately 16,000 TCR beta sequences at a 0.05 false discovery rate.

This receptor was identified in a man aged 25-45 years in good health and CMV-seronegative. The sequencing input was PBMCs.

The CDR3 protein is CASSLEYEQYF. CDR3 coding DNA: TGTGCCAGCAGCTTAGAATACGAGCAGTACTTC. This rearrangement joins TRBV7-9 to TRBJ2-5; no definite D call. TRBJ2-7 matches the DNA end more closely, so the J call is doubtful. The CDR3 is made up of 11 amino acids. CDR1 is SEHNR and CDR2 is FQNEAQ in the germline V gene (reference sequence).